The 5 T cell receptor beta chains below were found in one sample sequenced in a study of T cell responses to AZD1222 COVID-19 vaccine. This table comes from immunoSEQ multiplex PCR, and its TCRdb copy is limited to in-frame clones, with some not included. The sample shows 130,000 or so clones, 89% of them seen only once. The source was peripheral blood, collected 28 days after the second AZD1222 dose. The receptor source for this set is an adult who received the AZD1222 COVID-19 vaccine.

The V gene is TRBV19, the J gene TRBJ2-1, with 7 bases lining up with TRBD2. CDR3 size: 19 residues. Trimming at V came to 0 bases and at J to 9 bases, leaving 20 bases not matched to a gene. From germline, CDR1 is LNHDA and CDR2 SQIVND (reference sequence). The chain's CDR3 is CASSIDPRRWGGRAGEQFF. CDR3 nucleotides: TGTGCCAGTAGTATAGATCCCCGACGTTGGGGTGGGAGGGCCGGTGAGCAGTTCTTC.

The genes are TRBV29-1 and TRBJ1-1; no firm D call. Per the germline V gene, CDR1 is SQVTM and CDR2 is ANQGSEA. The CDR3 has 13 residues. Trimming took off 8 bases at V and 1 base at J, with 14 bases between the two ends. CDR3 nucleotide sequence: TGCAGCTTCTTCCCGCCGTCGAACACTGAAGCTTTCTTT. Protein sequence: CSFFPPSNTEAFF. Supplemented by reference TRBV29-1 and TRBJ1-1, the full variable domain reads SAVISQKPSRDICQRGTSLTIQCQVDSQVTMMFWYRQQPGQSLTLIATANQGSEATYESGFVIDKFPISRPNLTFSTLTVSNMSPEDSSIYLCSFFPPSNTEAFFGQGTRLTVV.

This chain uses TRBV6-1 with TRBJ1-5; D not resolved. CDR3 length: 15 amino acids. V lost 3 bases and J 2 bases, leaving 11 bases between the germline ends. Germline-derived CDR1 and CDR2 are MNHNS and SASEGT. The CDR3 loop reads CASSEGHDGNQPQHF. CDR3 sequence (DNA): TGTGCCAGCAGTGAGGGCCACGACGGCAATCAGCCCCAGCATTTT.

This clone occurred once. The identical CDR3 is also encoded by other nucleotide sequences in the sample. V is TRBV6-5 and J is TRBJ1-5; D might be TRBD1 (5 bases). V lost 0 bases to trimming and J lost 6 bases, with 12 bases between them. CDR3 length: 15 amino acids. Germline V CDR1 and CDR2: MNHEY, SVGAGI. CDR3 coding DNA: TGTGCCAGCAGTTACTCTGGGCAGGGCAGTCAGCCCCAGCATTTT. It is translated as CASSYSGQGSQPQHF.

The chain carries TRBV6-2 or TRBV6-3 and TRBJ2-1; 10 nucleotides match TRBD2. With 1 base clipped from V and 6 bases from J, the junction kept 6 bases outside the gene matches. Germline loops: CDR1 MNHEY, CDR2 SVGEGT. This CDR3 spans 16 amino acids. The CDR3 DNA follows: TGTGCCAGCAGTTACTGGGGGACTAGCGAGTTCAATGAGCAGTTCTTC. It is translated as CASSYWGTSEFNEQFF.